Shown below are 20 T cell receptor beta chains from a single sample sequenced in a study of blood T cell repertoires in COVID-19. The method was immunoSEQ multiplex PCR; TCRdb's version includes in-frame clones alone and lacks a portion of them. The table lists about 140,000 clones, 75% to 90% of them singletons. Source material: PBMCs or T cells enriched from blood (not recorded which). The origin of the receptors is a man between 60 and 70 years old who had recovered from COVID-19.

The chain couples TRBV24-1 to TRBJ2-1; 9 nucleotides agree with TRBD2. The length of the CDR3 is 18 residues. V gave up 0 bases and J gave up 4 bases; unmatched junction bases: 9. In germline, CDR1 is KGHDR, CDR2 SFDVKD. CDR3 in DNA: TGTGCCACCAGTGATTTGCCCTCCCTTAGCGGGGGTTACAATGAGCAGTTCTTC. Translation gives CATSDLPSLSGGYNEQFF.

The chain combines TRBV11-1 with TRBJ2-7; D gene uncertain. CDR3 length equals 14 residues. The V gene lost 2 bases and the J gene lost 2 bases, with 10 bases spanning the gap. Germline CDR1 reads SGHAT; CDR2 reads FQDESV (reference sequence). CDR3 bases: TGTGCCAGCAGCTTATTCCAGGAAACCTACGAGCAGTACTTC. It is translated as CASSLFQETYEQYF.

In its sample, this clone was seen a few times. This rearrangement joins TRBV24-1 to TRBJ2-2; 7 bases are shared with TRBD1. Trimming cost V 0 bases and J 5 bases; bases outside gene matches: 5. CDR3 size: 16 residues. Germline V lookup: CDR1 KGHDR, CDR2 SFDVKD. CDR3 nucleotide sequence: TGTGCCACCAGTGATTTGGGCAGGGGGAGAACCGGGGAGCTGTTTTTT. It yields the protein CATSDLGRGRTGELFF.

The J gene is TRBJ1-5, the V gene TRBV9; the D gene is possibly TRBD1 (5 bases). Germline loops: CDR1 SGDLS, CDR2 YYNGEE. The CDR3 runs to 14 residues. Trimming left V 7 bases short and J 4 bases short, with 15 bases between. CDR3 sequence: CASSRRGDNQPQHF. The CDR3 DNA reads as TGTGCCAGCTCCAGACGGGGGGATAATCAGCCCCAGCATTTT.

The rearrangement uses TRBV15 and TRBJ2-2; the D gene is possibly TRBD1 (5 bases). CDR1 and CDR2 (germline): LNHNV, YYDKDF (reference sequence). The CDR3 is made up of 15 amino acids. V was clipped by 0 bases and J by 3 bases, with 8 bases between them. The CDR3 is CATSRERTYTGELFF. CDR3 coding DNA: TGTGCCACCAGCAGAGAGAGGACATACACCGGGGAGCTGTTTTTT.

This chain connects TRBV4-2 to TRBJ1-3; the D gene is possibly TRBD1 (6 bases). Trimming left V 0 bases short and J 8 bases short, with 17 bases between. Germline values: CDR1 LGHNA, CDR2 YNFKEQ. This CDR3 is built from 16 residues. Written as DNA, the CDR3 is TGTGCCAGCAGCCAAGAGGGGACACTTCTCGTCCACACCATATATTTT. It yields the protein CASSQEGTLLVHTIYF.

The sample holds a few counts of this clone. V is TRBV28 and J is TRBJ2-7, with 11 bases lining up with TRBD2. Germline loops: CDR1 MDHEN, CDR2 SYDVKM. CDR3 size: 14 residues. V lost 10 bases and J lost 3; bases outside the gene matches: 8. The CDR3 DNA sequence: TGTGCCACGGCGACTAGCGGGGAGCTCTACGAGCAGTACTTC. It is translated as CATATSGELYEQYF.

This chain joins TRBV6-4 and TRBJ2-1; 7 bases map to TRBD1. The germline V gene encodes CDR1 MRHNA and CDR2 SNTAGT. V lost 6 bases to trimming and J lost 5 bases; unmatched junction nucleotides: 7. CDR3 length: 14 amino acids. As DNA, the CDR3 is TGTGCCAGCAGCCCTGGGACAGCTAACAATGAGCAGTTCTTC. Its protein product is CASSPGTANNEQFF.

This clone occurred once. V and J are TRBV11-2 and TRBJ2-2; 8 bases map to TRBD2. The junction had 7 bases not matched to a gene; V was cut back by 4 bases and J by 6 bases. Germline CDR1 is SGHAT and CDR2 is FQNNGV. This CDR3 is 15 amino acids long. CDR3 sequence: CASSYSGAVAGELFF. The DNA of the CDR3 is TGTGCCAGCAGCTATAGCGGGGCGGTGGCCGGGGAGCTGTTTTTT.

The rearrangement uses TRBV2 and TRBJ2-1; D gene unclear. The CDR3 loop spans 12 amino acids. V was trimmed by 5 bases and J by 9 bases, leaving 11 bases between them. From germline, CDR1 is SNHLY and CDR2 FYNNEI. CDR3 residues: CASSFHSGEQFF. CDR3 DNA sequence: TGTGCCAGCAGTTTCCACTCGGGTGAGCAGTTCTTC. Looking up the rest from reference TRBV2 and TRBJ2-1 gives the full variable domain: EPEVTQTPSHQVTQMGQEVILRCVPISNHLYFYWYRQILGQKVEFLVSFYNNEISEKSEIFDDQFSVERPDGSNFTLKIRSTKLEDSAMYFCASSFHSGEQFFGPGTRLTVL.

The chain joins TRBV7-9 to TRBJ1-1, with 10 positions matching TRBD1. Germline V gene sequence: CDR1 SEHNR, CDR2 FQNEAQ (reference sequence). Trimming took 3 bases from V and 1 from J; bases not matched to a gene: 8. There are 17 residues in the CDR3. The CDR3 loop reads CASSFGQGVAGNTEAFF. The DNA for the CDR3 is TGTGCCAGCAGCTTTGGACAGGGGGTGGCGGGGAACACTGAAGCTTTCTTT.

The CDR3 nucleotides read TGTGCCTGGAGCGGGGTAGGGGGTAATTCACCCCTCCACTTT. This codes for CAWSGVGGNSPLHF. The chain employs TRBV30 and TRBJ1-6, with TRBD1 as a possible D gene (6 bases). The CDR3 extends over 14 amino acids. V was clipped by 3 bases and J by 6 bases, with 12 bases between them. The V gene's germline CDR1 is GTSNPN and CDR2 SVGIG (reference sequence).

The chain recombines TRBV28 with TRBJ1-6; 8 nucleotides line up with TRBD1. Germline assignment: CDR1 MDHEN and CDR2 SYDVKM. The CDR3 covers 14 residues. V lost 6 bases and J lost 11; bases outside the gene matches: 9. Written as DNA, the CDR3 is TGTGCCAGCAGACTGACAGGGGAACGGACACCCCTCCACTTT. Its translation is CASRLTGERTPLHF.

This clone was seen a single time. This chain joins TRBV2 and TRBJ2-5; 7 nucleotides agree with TRBD2. Germline V gene sequence: CDR1 SNHLY, CDR2 FYNNEI. V lost 6 bases and J lost 4; bases outside the gene matches: 8. CDR3 length equals 14 residues. The CDR3 nucleotides are TGTGCCAGCAGCCCAGGACTAGTTGGAGAGACCCAGTACTTC. Protein: CASSPGLVGETQYF.

The gene calls are TRBV7-7 and TRBJ2-5, with 7 bases identical to TRBD1. The CDR3 contains 14 residues. Germline V gene sequence: CDR1 SSHAT, CDR2 FNYEAQ (reference sequence). V was clipped by 5 bases and J by 1 base; unmatched bases: 4. The CDR3 bases are TGTGCCAGCAGCGCATCAGGGGGCCAAGAGACCCAGTACTTC. This translates into CASSASGGQETQYF.

The chain uses TRBV11-2 and TRBJ1-2; maybe TRBD1 (5 bases). With 2 bases removed from V and 2 bases from J, the gap between germline ends came to 18 bases. CDR1 SGHAT and CDR2 FQNNGV come from the germline V gene. The CDR3 has 17 residues. The CDR3 loop reads CASSLFPLGGRNYGYTF. CDR3 sequence (DNA): TGTGCCAGCAGCTTATTCCCCCTCGGGGGAAGGAACTATGGCTACACCTTC.

A single count supports this clone. CDR3 sequence reads: CASSQGAGRGYEQYF. The CDR3 DNA follows: TGTGCCAGCAGCCAGGGGGCAGGGAGGGGGTACGAGCAGTACTTC. This chain links TRBV3-1 (or the pseudogene TRBV3-2) with TRBJ2-7, with D maybe TRBD2 (7 bases). The ends were cut back, 3 bases at V and 4 bases at J, with 16 bases in the middle. The CDR3 loop spans 15 amino acids. Germline V gene data show CDR1 as LGHDT and CDR2 as YNNKEL (reference sequence).

Comments on this clone: At the DNA level, this CDR3 is encoded by other sequences in the same sample as well. This sequence joins TRBV28 and TRBJ2-2, with D unclear. The CDR3 is made up of 13 amino acids. The V and J ends lost 1 base and 6 bases respectively, with 6 bases between them. Per germline, CDR1 MDHEN and CDR2 SYDVKM. The CDR3 here is CASSLSAAGELFF. The CDR3 coding sequence is TGTGCCAGCAGTTTATCTGCGGCCGGGGAGCTGTTTTTT.

This rearrangement joins TRBV7-8 to TRBJ2-2; D may be TRBD1 (5 bases). The V and J ends lost 6 bases and 2 bases respectively, with 16 bases between them. Germline V CDR1 and CDR2: SGHVS, FQNEAQ. The CDR3 has 16 residues. The CDR3 region has the DNA TGTGCCAGCAGGTCAGTCCGGACACCAAACACCGGGGAGCTGTTTTTT. This encodes CASRSVRTPNTGELFF.

This chain uses TRBV19 with TRBJ1-6; D not certain. Deletions cut 3 bases from V and 7 bases from J, with 10 bases between. This CDR3 comprises 14 residues. Germline assignment: CDR1 LNHDA and CDR2 SQIVND (reference sequence). The CDR3 DNA reads as TGTGCCAGTAGTATTACGGGGAGCAATTCACCCCTCCACTTT. As protein: CASSITGSNSPLHF.